This TCR beta chain is from a study of beta chain features in type 1 diabetes. CDR3 length equals 15 residues. Germline CDR1 is SEHNR and CDR2 is FQNEAQ (reference sequence). V was clipped by 6 bases and J by 9 bases; unmatched bases: 10. Sequencing targeted expressed TCRB transcripts, as all isolated RNA had been reverse transcribed. Data came from immunoSEQ multiplex PCR; TCRdb stores just in-frame clones and leaves some out. The data hold almost 250,000 clones, with 12% to 15% observed a single time. This clone was counted between two and nine times. The V and J genes are TRBV7-9 and TRBJ2-1; 11 nucleotides line up with TRBD2. This receptor was taken from a middle-aged woman in good health. The source material was naive CD4+ T cells from blood. In DNA form, the CDR3 reads TGTGCCAGCAGAAGTAGCGGGGGGGACGACTTTGAGCAGTTCTTC. Residues: CASRSSGGDDFEQFF. Looking up the rest from reference TRBV7-9 and TRBJ2-1 gives the full variable domain: DTGVSQNPRHKITKRGQNVTFRCDPISEHNRLYWYRQTLGQGPEFLTYFQNEAQLEKSRLLSDRFSAERPKGSFSTLEIQRTEQGDSAMYLCASRSSGGDDFEQFFGPGTRLTVL.